A single sample gave rise to the 30 T cell receptor beta chains below, sequenced in a study of cytomegalovirus exposure and HLA in healthy donors. PCR employed 60 Vbeta and 13 Jbeta primers. Sequencing was performed with immunoSEQ multiplex PCR; in TCRdb, only in-frame clones are kept and a portion is missing. The top ten clones hold about 4% of a sample with 40,000 or so clones, 68% of them seen once. Sequencing input: PBMCs. Receptor source: a man between 40 and 49 years old in good health and CMV-seronegative.

The V and J genes are TRBV5-1 and TRBJ1-1, with D tentatively TRBD1 (5 bases). Trimming removed 4 bases at V and 0 bases at J, with 16 bases between. The CDR3 covers 16 residues. The germline gives CDR1 SGHRS, CDR2 YFSETQ. CDR3 sequence reads: CASSPRDGGMNTEAFF. Here the CDR3 DNA reads TGCGCCAGCAGCCCCAGGGACGGAGGGATGAACACTGAAGCTTTCTTT.

The chain uses TRBV7-6 and TRBJ2-7, with 7 bases identical to TRBD1. After removal of 1 base from V and 2 bases from J, the junction contained 8 bases not matched to a gene. The CDR3 contains 16 residues. Germline V gene lookup returns CDR1 SGHVS and CDR2 FNYEAQ. Here the CDR3 DNA reads TGTGCCAGCAGCTTAGTTGGGACCGGGACAGCCTACGAGCAGTACTTC. Protein: CASSLVGTGTAYEQYF.

This clone showed up just a few times. The chain is built from TRBV5-4 and TRBJ2-7; 7 nucleotides align to TRBD2. Germline V gene lookup returns CDR1 SGHNT and CDR2 YYREEE (reference sequence). The CDR3 covers 15 residues. Unmatched junction bases numbered 9, after V lost 4 bases and J lost 2 bases. CDR3 coding DNA: TGTGCCAGCAGCCCTCAGCGGGGAACTCCCTACGAGCAGTACTTC. Encoded protein: CASSPQRGTPYEQYF. The complete variable domain, with remaining parts taken from reference TRBV5-4 and TRBJ2-7, reads ETGVTQSPTHLIKTRGQQVTLRCSSQSGHNTVSWYQQALGQGPQFIFQYYREEENGRGNFPPRFSGLQFPNYSSELNVNALELDDSALYLCASSPQRGTPYEQYFGPGTRLTVT.

The rearrangement uses TRBV2 and TRBJ2-7; D may be TRBD2 (6 bases). Trimming took off 3 bases at V and 1 base at J, with 10 bases between the two ends. The CDR3 is made up of 14 amino acids. Germline assignment: CDR1 SNHLY and CDR2 FYNNEI. The CDR3 is CASSEGGRSYEQYF. CDR3 nucleotides: TGTGCCAGCAGTGAGGGAGGCAGATCCTACGAGCAGTACTTC.

This chain uses TRBV6-1 with TRBJ1-4; D remains unclear. This CDR3 comprises 15 residues. Looked up from germline, CDR1 is MNHNS and CDR2 is SASEGT. Trimming removed 3 bases from V and 4 bases from J, with 12 bases in between. CDR3 sequence reads: CASSDTGAGNEKLFF. CDR3 nucleotide sequence: TGTGCCAGCAGTGATACGGGAGCGGGTAATGAAAAACTGTTTTTT.

This clone has a single count. Other nucleotide sequences in the sample specify the same CDR3. The genes are TRBV4-1 and TRBJ2-3, with 9 bases aligning to TRBD2. The CDR3 runs 17 residues. J was trimmed by 2 bases and V by 1 base; bases with no gene match: 7. Germline V gene sequence: CDR1 MGHRA, CDR2 YSYEKL. CDR3 region: CASSQGPAGGATDTQYF. The CDR3 region has the DNA TGCGCCAGCAGCCAAGGCCCCGCGGGGGGGGCCACAGATACGCAGTATTTT.

As regards this clone: Other DNA sequences in this sample translate to the same CDR3. This rearrangement joins TRBV6-1 to TRBJ1-1; D is ambiguous. Germline-derived CDR1 and CDR2 are MNHNS and SASEGT. The CDR3 sequence is 15 residues long. V dropped 6 bases and J dropped 2 bases, with 16 bases sitting between them. CDR3 bases: TGTGCCAGCAGCCTAATAGCGGACCGAAACACTGAAGCTTTCTTT. Its protein product is CASSLIADRNTEAFF.

This clone was detected only once. V usage is TRBV27 and J usage is TRBJ2-7; TRBD2 might be the D (5 bases). The CDR3 extends over 14 amino acids. Trimming stripped 2 bases from V and 3 bases from J, with 11 bases between. CDR1 and CDR2 from the germline V gene are MNHEY and SMNVEV (reference sequence). DNA for the CDR3: TGTGCCAGCAGTTTAAGGCCGAGCGGCTACGAGCAGTACTTC. It is translated as CASSLRPSGYEQYF.

The rearrangement uses TRBV6-5 and TRBJ1-1; weak D call: TRBD1 (6 bases). Germline V gene lookup returns CDR1 MNHEY and CDR2 SVGAGI. The V end was cut by 7 bases, the J end by 3 bases, with 18 bases between. The CDR3 contains 15 residues. CDR3 coding DNA: TGTGCCAGCAATCCATGGACAGTATATTACACTGAAGCTTTCTTT. Its translation: CASNPWTVYYTEAFF.

The J gene is TRBJ2-7, the V gene TRBV25-1; D uncertain. Germline V CDR1 and CDR2: MGHDK, SYGVNS. The CDR3 extends over 15 amino acids. Deletions cut 4 bases from V and 3 bases from J, with 16 bases between. The CDR3 nucleotides read TGTGCCAGCAGTGGAGGTCAAGAGGCGTTCTACGAGCAGTACTTC. Amino acids: CASSGGQEAFYEQYF.

This clone was recorded a few times. V gene TRBV15 combines with J gene TRBJ2-5; D is perhaps TRBD2 (5 bases). V lost 11 bases and J lost 5, with 21 bases in between. The CDR3 spans 14 residues. Looked up from germline, CDR1 is LNHNV and CDR2 is YYDKDF (reference sequence). Here the CDR3 DNA reads TGTGCCGTTCAGTCGCGGGTTAGTTCGGAGACCCAGTACTTC. Its protein is CAVQSRVSSETQYF.

This clone appeared a few times. The chain is built from TRBV5-1 and TRBJ1-5; a weak D match, TRBD1 (6 bases). CDR1 and CDR2 (germline): SGHRS, YFSETQ. V lost 4 bases and J lost 7, with 12 bases in between. CDR3 length equals 13 residues. Here the CDR3 reads CASSPGVGQPQHF. The CDR3 region has the DNA TGCGCCAGCAGCCCAGGGGTTGGCCAGCCCCAGCATTTT. Supplemented by reference TRBV5-1 and TRBJ1-5, the full variable domain reads KAGVTQTPRYLIKTRGQQVTLSCSPISGHRSVSWYQQTPGQGLQFLFEYFSETQRNKGNFPGRFSGRQFSNSRSEMNVSTLELGDSALYLCASSPGVGQPQHFGDGTRLSIL.

The V gene is TRBV5-1, the J gene TRBJ1-2, with D tentatively TRBD1 (6 bases). CDR1 SGHRS and CDR2 YFSETQ come from the germline V gene. The germline V and J ends were trimmed by 3 bases and 3 bases, with 9 bases remaining between them. CDR3 length equals 13 residues. The CDR3: CASSWTVDYGYTF. The CDR3 DNA is TGCGCCAGCAGCTGGACAGTGGACTATGGCTACACCTTC.

There are a few counts of this clone. V usage is TRBV6-1 and J usage is TRBJ2-3; 7 bases align to TRBD2. V lost 7 bases to trimming and J lost 2 bases; unmatched junction nucleotides: 6. This CDR3 has 14 residues. Germline CDR1 and CDR2: MNHNS and SASEGT. The CDR3 DNA follows: TGTGCCAGCATTTCTAGCGGTTACACAGATACGCAGTATTTT. This sequence encodes CASISSGYTDTQYF.

This clone turned up a few times. V gene TRBV25-1 combines with J gene TRBJ2-3, with 10 positions matching TRBD1. V gave up 0 bases and J gave up 5 bases; unmatched junction bases: 8. Germline lookup yields CDR1 MGHDK and CDR2 SYGVNS. The CDR3 consists of 17 residues. The CDR3 nucleotides read TGTGCCAGCAGTGAATACCCGGGACAGGGGCGCGGAGATACGCAGTATTTT. Its protein is CASSEYPGQGRGDTQYF.

This rearrangement joins TRBV30 to TRBJ2-5; D perhaps matches TRBD2 (5 bases). V was shortened by 0 bases and J by 5 bases, with 10 bases between the two germline ends. Germline V gene sequence: CDR1 GTSNPN, CDR2 SVGIG (reference sequence). The CDR3 length is 13 residues. CDR3 bases: TGTGCCTGGAGTGTACTAGTAAGGGAGACCCAGTACTTC. Its translation is CAWSVLVRETQYF.

CDR3 sequence: CASSLTGWSPLHF. Written as DNA, the CDR3 is TGTGCCAGCAGCCTGACAGGGTGGTCACCCCTCCACTTT. This chain links TRBV14 with TRBJ1-6; 7 positions agree with TRBD1. CDR3 length: 13 residues. Germline assignment: CDR1 SGHDN and CDR2 FVKESK. V shed 4 bases and J 10 bases; nucleotides not matched to a gene: 4.

The rearrangement links TRBV27 to TRBJ1-1; D is unresolved. The CDR3 totals 14 residues. V gave up 0 bases and J gave up 1 base, with 6 bases separating them. Germline values: CDR1 MNHEY, CDR2 SMNVEV (reference sequence). DNA for the CDR3: TGTGCCAGCAGTTTATCGAGTGGGAACACTGAAGCTTTCTTT. Its translation: CASSLSSGNTEAFF.

The chain carries TRBV5-1 and TRBJ1-6; TRBD1 matches at 7 bases. The CDR3 runs to 16 residues. Germline CDR1 reads SGHRS; CDR2 reads YFSETQ. J was trimmed by 10 bases and V by 4 bases; bases with no gene match: 14. The CDR3 sequence: CASSTGQNELGSPLHF. The CDR3 DNA reads as TGCGCCAGCAGCACGGGACAGAATGAGCTTGGATCACCCCTCCACTTT.

The CDR3 is CASSLSLSEAFF. The CDR3 nucleotides are TGTGCCAGCAGCCTCTCTCTATCTGAAGCTTTCTTT. The chain combines TRBV7-9 with TRBJ1-1; the D is unclear. Germline V gene lookup returns CDR1 SEHNR and CDR2 FQNEAQ (reference sequence). The CDR3 runs 12 residues. V shed 5 bases and J shed 6 bases, with 10 bases lying between them.

The chain recombines TRBV30 with TRBJ2-7, with 10 positions matching TRBD1. V lost 3 bases and J lost 2; bases outside the gene matches: 4. CDR1 GTSNPN and CDR2 SVGIG come from the germline V gene (reference sequence). This CDR3 spans 14 amino acids. CDR3 region: CAWRDRGAAYEQYF. The CDR3 bases are TGTGCCTGGAGGGACAGGGGGGCGGCCTACGAGCAGTACTTC.

The V and J genes are TRBV30 and TRBJ2-5; the match to TRBD2 covers 10 bases. V shed 1 base, J shed 4 bases, and the junction held 3 bases outside the gene matches. Germline CDR1 is GTSNPN and CDR2 is SVGIG (reference sequence). There are 14 residues in the CDR3. The CDR3 DNA follows: TGTGCCTGGAGTGCAGCGGGGGGGAGAGAGACCCAGTACTTC. Translating it yields CAWSAAGGRETQYF.

The chain combines TRBV4-1 with TRBJ2-3; 10 nucleotides match TRBD2. The V segment lost 4 bases and the J segment 4 bases; nucleotides outside the gene matches: 11. Germline V CDR1 and CDR2: MGHRA, YSYEKL. The CDR3 is 17 amino acids. The CDR3 loop reads CASSLGRTSGGADTQYF. The CDR3 nucleotides read TGCGCCAGCAGCCTAGGGCGGACTAGCGGAGGGGCAGATACGCAGTATTTT.

This rearrangement joins TRBV13 to TRBJ2-2; 7 nucleotides align to TRBD2. V gave up 5 bases and J gave up 7 bases; unmatched junction bases: 1. In germline, CDR1 is PRHDT, CDR2 FYEKMQ (reference sequence). This CDR3 has 12 residues. This CDR3 reads CASSGGDGELFF. The CDR3 DNA sequence: TGTGCCAGCAGCGGGGGGGACGGGGAGCTGTTTTTT.

Notes on this clone: An end of the junction does not agree with germline; a read error may underlie this. This specimen includes other DNA sequences encoding the same CDR3. The V and J genes are TRBV7-2 and TRBJ1-6; 11 nucleotides line up with TRBD1. This CDR3 contains 14 residues. Germline CDR1 is SGHTA and CDR2 is FQGNSA. The DNA for the CDR3 is TGTGCCAGCAGCTCCGGACAGGGGGCTTCACCCCTCCACTTC. Its protein is CASSSGQGASPLHF.

The chain's CDR3 is CASSQQGRLWGYTF. In DNA form, the CDR3 reads TGTGCCAGCAGTCAACAGGGCCGGCTATGGGGCTACACCTTC. V and J are TRBV28 and TRBJ1-2, with TRBD1 as a possible D gene (6 bases). There are 14 residues in the CDR3. V was pared by 5 bases and J by 8 bases, with 18 bases between. Germline-derived CDR1 and CDR2 are MDHEN and SYDVKM.

The rearrangement links TRBV5-8 to TRBJ1-2, with 9 nucleotides matching TRBD1. Germline-derived CDR1 and CDR2 are SGHTS and YDEGEE. The CDR3 sequence is 13 residues long. J lost 8 bases, V lost 3 bases, and 5 bases had no gene match. Here the CDR3 reads CASSYTGGLGYTF. CDR3 nucleotides: TGTGCCAGCAGCTACACAGGGGGCTTAGGCTACACCTTC.

This clone was observed a handful of times. The CDR3 loop is CATSRDRDSGANVLTF. As DNA, the CDR3 is TGTGCCACCAGCAGAGATCGGGACTCTGGGGCCAACGTCCTGACTTTC. The J gene is TRBJ2-6, the V gene TRBV15; a weak D match, TRBD2 (5 bases). CDR1 is LNHNV, CDR2 YYDKDF, per germline (reference sequence). This CDR3 spans 16 amino acids. Trimming took 0 bases from V and 0 from J, leaving 6 bases between them. Full variable domain (outside the CDR3, taken from reference TRBV15 and TRBJ2-6): DAMVIQNPRYQVTQFGKPVTLSCSQTLNHNVMYWYQQKSSQAPKLLFHYYDKDFNNEADTPDNFQSRRPNTSFCFLDIRSPGLGDTAMYLCATSRDRDSGANVLTFGAGSRLTVL.

The V call is TRBV27, the J call TRBJ2-1; the match to TRBD1 covers 7 bases. CDR1 is MNHEY, CDR2 SMNVEV, per germline (reference sequence). This CDR3 has 12 amino acids. The V segment lost 5 bases and the J segment 7 bases; nucleotides outside the gene matches: 2. The DNA for the CDR3 is TGTGCCAGCAGTCAACAGGGGAATGAGCAGTTCTTC. It yields the protein CASSQQGNEQFF.

The genes are TRBV4-2 and TRBJ1-5; 9 bases fit TRBD1. The CDR3 has 15 residues. Germline V gene sequence: CDR1 LGHNA, CDR2 YNFKEQ. J was trimmed by 10 bases and V by 1 base; bases with no gene match: 8. Here the CDR3 reads CASSQGGTGPEPQHF. As DNA, the CDR3 is TGTGCCAGCAGCCAAGGGGGGACAGGGCCCGAACCCCAGCATTTT.